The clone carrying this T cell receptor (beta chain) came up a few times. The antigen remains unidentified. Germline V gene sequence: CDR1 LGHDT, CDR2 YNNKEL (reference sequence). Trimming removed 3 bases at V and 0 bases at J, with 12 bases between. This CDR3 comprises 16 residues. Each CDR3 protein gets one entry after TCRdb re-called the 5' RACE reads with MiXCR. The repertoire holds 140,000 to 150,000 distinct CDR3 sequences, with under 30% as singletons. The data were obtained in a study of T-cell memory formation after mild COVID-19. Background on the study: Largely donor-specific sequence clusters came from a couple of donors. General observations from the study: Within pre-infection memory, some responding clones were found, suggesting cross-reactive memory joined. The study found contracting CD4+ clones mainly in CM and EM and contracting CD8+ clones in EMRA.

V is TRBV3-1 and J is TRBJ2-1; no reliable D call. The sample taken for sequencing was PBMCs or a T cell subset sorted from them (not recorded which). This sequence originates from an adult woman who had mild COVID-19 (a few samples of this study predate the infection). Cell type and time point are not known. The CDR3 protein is CASSQGARSSYNEQFF. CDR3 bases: TGTGCCAGCAGCCAGGGCGCCCGGAGCTCCTACAATGAGCAGTTCTTC.